A single sample gave rise to the 10 T cell receptor beta chains below, sequenced in a study of blood T cell repertoires in COVID-19. The table came from immunoSEQ multiplex PCR; TCRdb's copy has only in-frame clones and leaves some out. This repertoire shows about 280,000 clones, 83% found once; its top ten account for 8% to 10%. The source material was peripheral blood. Receptors originate from a woman aged 45-65 years who had recovered from COVID-19.

The chain recombines TRBV21-1 with TRBJ1-2. TRBV21-1 is listed as a pseudogene. This CDR3 has 16 amino acids. CDR3 amino acids: CASSLPTTGKPRGYTF. The DNA of the CDR3 is TGTGCCAGCAGCCTACCGACGACGGGAAAACCAAGGGGCTACACCTTC.

The chain recombines TRBV7-2 with TRBJ2-1, with D hard to call. Germline CDR1 reads SGHTA; CDR2 reads FQGNSA. This CDR3 spans 15 amino acids. V was trimmed by 4 bases and J by 4 bases, leaving 14 bases between them. The CDR3 protein is CASSSNSNQYNEQFF. DNA for the CDR3: TGTGCCAGCAGCTCGAACTCAAATCAATACAATGAGCAGTTCTTC.

The chain employs TRBV18 and TRBJ1-1, with 9 nucleotides matching TRBD1. The germline V gene encodes CDR1 KGHSH and CDR2 LQKENI. The CDR3 is 16 residues long. V shed 3 bases, J shed 5 bases, and the junction held 10 bases outside the gene matches. CDR3 amino acids: CASSPILDRGLTEAFF. The DNA for the CDR3 is TGTGCCAGCTCACCGATTCTCGACAGGGGGTTGACTGAAGCTTTCTTT.

This chain links TRBV5-1 with TRBJ2-5; a weak D match, TRBD2 (5 bases). The length of the CDR3 is 17 residues. Germline CDR1 is SGHRS and CDR2 is YFSETQ. V was clipped by 0 bases and J by 2 bases, with 17 bases between them. CDR3 in DNA: TGCGCCAGCAGCTTGGGGGCCGGGGTTAGTTCACAAGAGACCCAGTACTTC. Amino acid sequence: CASSLGAGVSSQETQYF.

The rearrangement joins TRBV7-9 to TRBJ2-3; D may be TRBD2 (7 bases). The germline V and J ends were trimmed by 7 bases and 2 bases, with 22 bases remaining between them. This CDR3 has 17 residues. Germline loops: CDR1 SEHNR, CDR2 FQNEAQ (reference sequence). In nucleotides, the CDR3 is TGTGCCAGCACCACCACCTCAGGGGAGGGCTTCACAGATACGCAGTATTTT. As protein: CASTTTSGEGFTDTQYF.

The chain carries TRBV28 and TRBJ2-1; 13 positions agree with TRBD2. V trimming: 3 bases; J trimming: 0 bases; junction bases outside the gene matches: 2. Germline V lookup: CDR1 MDHEN, CDR2 SYDVKM. The CDR3 loop spans 17 amino acids. The CDR3 DNA reads as TGTGCCAGCAGTTTCACTAGCGGGAGGGCCTCCTACAATGAGCAGTTCTTC. Translating it yields CASSFTSGRASYNEQFF. Together with reference TRBV28 and TRBJ2-1, the CDR3 gives the full variable domain: DVKVTQSSRYLVKRTGEKVFLECVQDMDHENMFWYRQDPGLGLRLIYFSYDVKMKEKGDIPEGYSVSREKKERFSLILESASTNQTSMYLCASSFTSGRASYNEQFFGPGTRLTVL.

J is TRBJ2-7 and V is TRBV4-3, with D unclear. Trimming removed 4 bases at V and 3 bases at J, with 10 bases between. The CDR3 extends over 13 amino acids. CDR1 and CDR2 (germline): LGHNA, YSLEER. The CDR3 loop reads CASSLDLIYEQYF. The CDR3 DNA sequence: TGCGCCAGCAGCCTCGACTTAATCTACGAGCAGTACTTC.

The chain has TRBV6-5 and TRBJ2-1; possibly TRBD2 for D (6 bases). The V end lost 5 bases, the J end lost 7 bases, and 15 bases lay between the germline ends. CDR1 and CDR2 from the germline V gene are MNHEY and SVGAGI. The CDR3 sequence is 14 residues long. The CDR3 spells CASSNSGSGNEQFF. In nucleotides, the CDR3 is TGTGCCAGCAGTAATAGCGGATCGGGAAATGAGCAGTTCTTC.

CDR3 region: CASSYLDRRDAPLHF. CDR3 sequence (DNA): TGTGCCAGCAGTTACCTGGACAGGCGAGACGCACCCCTCCACTTT. The chain uses TRBV6-5 and TRBJ1-6, with TRBD1 matching 7 bases. J gave up 11 bases and V 2 bases, and 9 bases lay outside the gene matches. CDR3 length: 15 residues. The germline V gene encodes CDR1 MNHEY and CDR2 SVGAGI.

The V call is TRBV7-2, the J call TRBJ2-3; D possibly corresponds to TRBD1 (6 bases). The ends were cut back, 5 bases at V and 4 bases at J, with 13 bases in the middle. CDR1 and CDR2 (germline): SGHTA, FQGNSA. CDR3 length equals 14 residues. The CDR3 sequence: CASSVQQGADTQYF. The CDR3 coding sequence is TGTGCCAGCAGCGTACAACAGGGTGCAGATACGCAGTATTTT. The whole variable domain, filled in from reference TRBV7-2 and TRBJ2-3, reads GAGVSQSPSNKVTEKGKDVELRCDPISGHTALYWYRQSLGQGLEFLIYFQGNSAPDKSGLPSDRFSAERTGGSVSTLTIQRTQQEDSAVYLCASSVQQGADTQYFGPGTRLTVL.